The 23 T cell receptor beta chains below were found in one sample sequenced in a study of blood T cells in healthy people across ages. Combining a sample-barcoded 5' primer with a J-beta primer mix, a second PCR ran for 7 to 11 cycles. TCRdb ran MiXCR on the 5' RACE reads and lists one entry per CDR3 protein. This sample yields around 1.5 million distinct CDR3 sequences, of which around 42% are seen a single time; around 8% belongs to the top ten. Sequencing was performed on blood. Receptors originate from a woman between 18 and 29 years old in good health.

This clonotype turned up a few times. The chain is built from TRBV27 and TRBJ1-4; D may be TRBD1 (5 bases). CDR3 size: 13 residues. CDR1 and CDR2 (germline): MNHEY, SMNVEV (reference sequence). The V end was cut by 5 bases, the J end by 7 bases, with 11 bases between. In DNA, the CDR3 is TGTGCCAGCAGTGGGGGGGTCGGTGAAAAACTGTTTTTT. Translation: CASSGGVGEKLFF. Full variable domain (rest looked up from reference TRBV27 and TRBJ1-4): EAQVTQNPRYLITVTGKKLTVTCSQNMNHEYMSWYRQDPGLGLRQIYYSMNVEVTDKGDVPEGYKVSRKEKRNFPLILESPSPNQTSLYFCASSGGVGEKLFFGSGTQLSVL.

This clonotype was detected only a few times. The chain employs TRBV4-1 and TRBJ2-7; 12 bases match TRBD1. J lost 3 bases, V lost 4 bases, and 4 bases had no gene match. CDR1 and CDR2 (germline): MGHRA, YSYEKL. The CDR3 is 15 residues long. The CDR3 coding sequence is TGCGCCAGCAGCCGCGGGACAGGGGGCGTCTACGAGCAGTACTTC. It codes for CASSRGTGGVYEQYF.

The chain joins TRBV6-2 or TRBV6-3 to TRBJ1-6; unclear D gene. Trimming stripped 8 bases from V and 7 bases from J, with 21 bases between. This CDR3 comprises 16 residues. Germline loops: CDR1 MNHEY, CDR2 SVGEGT. The DNA for the CDR3 is TGTGCCAGCGGGGTTATTCGACAATCCCGCAATTCACCCCTCCACTTT. Protein sequence: CASGVIRQSRNSPLHF.

This clonotype was picked up many times. The chain combines TRBV5-6 with TRBJ1-2; 9 positions match TRBD1. The CDR3 consists of 14 residues. V lost 3 bases to trimming and J lost 2 bases; unmatched junction nucleotides: 2. In germline, CDR1 is SGHDT, CDR2 YYEEEE. CDR3 residues: CASSSDRGNYGYTF. CDR3 DNA sequence: TGTGCCAGCAGCTCCGACAGGGGGAACTATGGCTACACCTTC.

The rearrangement joins TRBV6-1 to TRBJ2-1, with D perhaps TRBD2 (5 bases). Germline V gene lookup returns CDR1 MNHNS and CDR2 SASEGT. The CDR3 contains 13 residues. Trimming pared 1 base from V and 14 bases from J, leaving 15 bases between. The CDR3 sequence is CASSEDWATKEFF. The CDR3 DNA is TGTGCCAGCAGTGAAGATTGGGCGACTAAGGAGTTCTTC.

This clonotype occurred once. Sequence at one end of the junction differs from germline and may be a read error. The chain combines TRBV12-3 or TRBV12-4 with TRBJ2-7; 10 bases are a match to TRBD1. The CDR3 is made up of 15 amino acids. CDR3 in amino acids: CASRRTGGSSYVQYF. CDR3 nucleotides: TGTGCCAGCAGAAGGACAGGGGGGAGCTCCTACGTGCAGTACTTC.

This sequence joins TRBV27 and TRBJ1-5; D not certain. The germline V gene encodes CDR1 MNHEY and CDR2 SMNVEV (reference sequence). This CDR3 comprises 13 residues. Trimming stripped 6 bases from V and 2 bases from J, with 8 bases between. CDR3 region: CASRGMGNQPQHF. CDR3 nucleotides: TGTGCCAGCAGAGGGATGGGCAATCAGCCCCAGCATTTT.

This rearrangement joins TRBV20-1 to TRBJ2-1, with TRBD1 matching 8 bases. In germline, CDR1 is DFQATT, CDR2 SNEGSKA (reference sequence). The V gene end was trimmed by 6 bases and the J gene end by 4 bases; junction bases not matched to a gene: 11. The CDR3 consists of 15 residues. The DNA of the CDR3 is TGCAGTGCCCCACTAAGACAGGGGTTTTACAATGAGCAGTTCTTC. Amino acid sequence: CSAPLRQGFYNEQFF.

The rearrangement links TRBV20-1 to TRBJ2-1; D uncertain. Germline CDR1 is DFQATT and CDR2 is SNEGSKA (reference sequence). V was pared by 5 bases and J by 7 bases, with 12 bases between. The CDR3 spans 12 residues. The CDR3 sequence: CSAADLGNEQFF. The CDR3 region has the DNA TGCAGTGCTGCTGATCTGGGGAATGAGCAGTTCTTC.

This clonotype was counted many times. This chain joins TRBV5-5 and TRBJ2-2; D might be TRBD2 (6 bases). V was pared by 4 bases and J by 8 bases, with 12 bases between. The length of the CDR3 is 13 residues. CDR1 and CDR2 (germline): SGHKS, YYEKEE (reference sequence). CDR3 sequence reads: CASSVSSGGELFF. DNA of the CDR3: TGTGCCAGCAGCGTCTCCAGCGGGGGGGAGCTGTTTTTT.

This rearrangement joins TRBV7-2 to TRBJ1-1, with 11 bases that match TRBD1. Germline V CDR1 and CDR2: SGHTA, FQGNSA. The ends lost 6 bases at V and 7 bases at J; junction bases unmatched: 10. The CDR3 is made up of 15 amino acids. CDR3 residues: CASRDRTGGVGEAFF. Here the CDR3 DNA reads TGTGCCAGCAGGGATCGGACAGGGGGCGTAGGTGAAGCTTTCTTT.

This clonotype was seen only a few times. The chain couples TRBV14 to TRBJ2-5, with a tentative D call TRBD1 (6 bases). Looked up from germline, CDR1 is SGHDN and CDR2 is FVKESK. The CDR3 loop spans 16 amino acids. The V and J ends lost 0 bases and 0 bases respectively, with 11 bases between them. The CDR3 bases are TGTGCCAGCAGCCAAGATACAGGGAACTACCAAGAGACCCAGTACTTC. It yields the protein CASSQDTGNYQETQYF.

The V call is TRBV20-1, the J call TRBJ2-5; TRBD2 matches 10 bases. The CDR3 extends over 17 amino acids. Losses at the gene ends were 5 bases for V and 4 bases for J; bases not matched to a gene: 16. Germline CDR1 reads DFQATT; CDR2 reads SNEGSKA (reference sequence). CDR3 bases: TGCAGTGCTGTCCCTCCTCTAGCGGGAGATCCCCCAGAGACCCAGTACTTC. This translates into CSAVPPLAGDPPETQYF.

The chain links TRBV7-9 to TRBJ2-7; D perhaps matches TRBD1 (5 bases). Germline values: CDR1 SEHNR, CDR2 FQNEAQ (reference sequence). Trimming stripped 6 bases from V and 1 base from J, with 25 bases between. The CDR3 is 18 amino acids. CDR3 coding DNA: TGTGCCAGCAGGTCTACTACAACACCTCCAGGGCTGTCCTACGAGCAGTACTTC. Translated, it gives CASRSTTTPPGLSYEQYF.

The chain is built from TRBV29-1 and TRBJ2-1; 7 positions agree with TRBD2. CDR1 is SQVTM and CDR2 is ANQGSEA in the germline V gene. The CDR3 extends over 14 amino acids. Trimming took 3 bases from V and 13 from J; bases not matched to a gene: 15. In DNA, the CDR3 is TGCAGCGTTGAGTGGCGTCTAGCGGAAGAGACCCAGTTCTTC. Its translation is CSVEWRLAEETQFF.

This clonotype was counted between two and nine times. The V call is TRBV12-3 or TRBV12-4, the J call TRBJ1-5; D uncertain. This CDR3 is built from 16 residues. The V end was cut by 6 bases, the J end by 2 bases, with 17 bases between. The CDR3 bases are TGTGCCAGCAGCGCGAGCGCGGGTAGGGGCAATCAGCCCCAGCATTTT. This encodes CASSASAGRGNQPQHF.

This clonotype has just a few counts. The chain recombines TRBV7-2 with TRBJ2-3; 9 nucleotides agree with TRBD2. J lost 4 bases, V lost 5 bases, and 7 bases had no gene match. This CDR3 has 15 residues. Germline values: CDR1 SGHTA, CDR2 FQGNSA. The CDR3 region has the DNA TGTGCCAGCAGCCCGCGACTAGCGGCAGCAGATACGCAGTATTTT. This translates into CASSPRLAAADTQYF.

The sample holds many counts of this clonotype. V is TRBV7-9 and J is TRBJ2-7; D remains unclear. CDR1 is SEHNR, CDR2 FQNEAQ, per germline (reference sequence). V was trimmed by 5 bases and J by 1 base, leaving 9 bases between them. CDR3 length: 13 residues. The CDR3 DNA reads as TGTGCCAGCAGCCCTGTCAGGTCCTACGAGCAGTACTTC. Translating it yields CASSPVRSYEQYF.

This clonotype came up a few times. This sequence joins TRBV6-6 and TRBJ2-5; maybe TRBD2 (5 bases). This CDR3 has 15 residues. CDR1 and CDR2 from the germline V gene are MNHNY and SVGAGI (reference sequence). Trimming took 0 bases from V and 5 from J, leaving 13 bases between them. The CDR3 sequence is CASSYSSRGIETQYF. The CDR3 region has the DNA TGTGCCAGCAGTTACTCGAGCCGGGGTATCGAGACCCAGTACTTC.

This clonotype showed up just a few times. The chain couples TRBV15 to TRBJ2-1, with D perhaps matching TRBD2 (6 bases). This CDR3 spans 12 amino acids. Germline lookup yields CDR1 LNHNV and CDR2 YYDKDF (reference sequence). The V and J ends lost 9 bases and 4 bases respectively, with 10 bases between them. CDR3 nucleotide sequence: TGTGCCACAGGGGCGGGGTACAATGAGCAGTTCTTC. Translating it yields CATGAGYNEQFF.

V gene TRBV2 combines with J gene TRBJ1-2; 8 bases match TRBD1. This CDR3 is 11 amino acids long. V lost 11 bases and J lost 4; bases outside the gene matches: 3. Germline assignment: CDR1 SNHLY and CDR2 FYNNEI. The CDR3 region has the DNA TGTGCCGGTGGGACAGGCTATGGCTACACCTTC. It codes for CAGGTGYGYTF.

The genes are TRBV27 and TRBJ2-3; the match to TRBD1 covers 11 bases. There are 16 residues in the CDR3. V lost 5 bases, J lost 3 bases, and 7 bases stayed unmatched. Germline CDR1 and CDR2: MNHEY and SMNVEV (reference sequence). The DNA of the CDR3 is TGTGCCAGCAGTCCCCACGGGACAGGGGGAACAGATACGCAGTATTTT. Translation: CASSPHGTGGTDTQYF.

This clonotype was observed a handful of times. This chain uses TRBV2 with TRBJ2-5; 8 nucleotides agree with TRBD1. The J call may be faulty, since TRBJ2-7 better matches the DNA end. Germline V gene sequence: CDR1 SNHLY, CDR2 FYNNEI. The CDR3 runs 15 residues. CDR3 coding DNA: TGTGCCAGCACCTCTCCGAGGGACAGGTTCTACGAGCAGTACTTC. This sequence encodes CASTSPRDRFYEQYF.